A selection of T cell receptor beta chains follows, all from one sample in a study of OX40 agonist ivuxolimab in advanced cancers. Assay used: immunoSEQ multiplex PCR; TCRdb lists only in-frame clones, some missing. The sample gives some 41,000 clones, more than 75% of which show up once; under 20% is in the top ten. This material consisted of CD4+ or CD8+ T cells sorted from blood, taken in a trial of the OX40 agonist ivuxolimab. These receptor sequences come from an adult with an advanced solid tumor such as melanoma, head and neck, liver or kidney cancer. CDR3s include the opening cysteine and the closing phenylalanine or tryptophan. Fields, in order: CDR3 DNA, CDR3 protein, D gene, V gene, J gene. The D gene is left open where the match is weak.

CDR3nt: TGTGCCAGCAGTCTACGAGGGAGCGGCACTGAAGCTTTCTTT; CDR3aa: CASSLRGSGTEAFF; d_gene: -; v_gene: TRBV6-5; j_gene: TRBJ1-1
CDR3nt: TGTGCCAGCAGCTTAGCGGGAGCTTACAATGAGCAGTTCTTC; CDR3aa: CASSLAGAYNEQFF; d_gene: -; v_gene: TRBV11-2; j_gene: TRBJ2-1
CDR3nt: TGTGCCAGCAGTAGAGTGGGACCATCAGACTACAATGAGCAGTTCTTC; CDR3aa: CASSRVGPSDYNEQFF; d_gene: -; v_gene: TRBV27; j_gene: TRBJ2-1
CDR3nt: TGTGCCAGCAGCTTGGGACTGACCGAGCAGTACTTC; CDR3aa: CASSLGLTEQYF; d_gene: -; v_gene: TRBV5-4; j_gene: TRBJ2-7
CDR3nt: TGCGCCAGCAGCTATGGACAGGGCCAGCGCGGCTACGAGCAGTACTTC; CDR3aa: CASSYGQGQRGYEQYF; d_gene: TRBD1; v_gene: TRBV5-1; j_gene: TRBJ2-7
CDR3nt: TGTGCCAGCAGTTTAAGCCCGGACAGCCAAAGCCCCTACGAGCAGTACTTC; CDR3aa: CASSLSPDSQSPYEQYF; d_gene: -; v_gene: TRBV28; j_gene: TRBJ2-7
CDR3nt: TGTGCCAGCAGTTCTGGACAGGGGGCGCTTGAAAAACTGTTTTTT; CDR3aa: CASSSGQGALEKLFF; d_gene: TRBD1; v_gene: TRBV27; j_gene: TRBJ1-4
CDR3nt: TGTGCCAGCAGTTACACACAGGGGGCGAAGACCCAGTACTTC; CDR3aa: CASSYTQGAKTQYF; d_gene: TRBD1; v_gene: TRBV6-5; j_gene: TRBJ2-5
CDR3nt: TGTGCCAGCAGTTTCACAGCCTCAGGGCACGAGCAGTACTTC; CDR3aa: CASSFTASGHEQYF; d_gene: -; v_gene: TRBV27; j_gene: TRBJ2-7
CDR3nt: TGTGCCAGCAGTTTCTTCGGGCTTGATGAGACCCAGTACTTC; CDR3aa: CASSFFGLDETQYF; d_gene: -; v_gene: TRBV28; j_gene: TRBJ2-5
CDR3nt: TGTGCCAGCAGCGCGGAGGGGGCAAGGGATCAGCCCCAGCATTTT; CDR3aa: CASSAEGARDQPQHF; d_gene: TRBD1; v_gene: TRBV9; j_gene: TRBJ1-5
CDR3nt: TGTGCCAGCAGTTCTTGGGACAGTAGCAATCAGCCCCAGCATTTT; CDR3aa: CASSSWDSSNQPQHF; d_gene: TRBD1; v_gene: TRBV28; j_gene: TRBJ1-5
CDR3nt: TGTGCCAGTGGGGACAGGGACACTGAAGCTTTCTTT; CDR3aa: CASGDRDTEAFF; d_gene: TRBD1; v_gene: TRBV14; j_gene: TRBJ1-1
CDR3nt: TGCAGCGTACGGACTAGCGGGATGAGGCCCTACAATGAGCAGTTCTTC; CDR3aa: CSVRTSGMRPYNEQFF; d_gene: TRBD2; v_gene: TRBV29-1; j_gene: TRBJ2-1
CDR3nt: TGTGCCAGCAGCCACCCCAAGTGGCCTGAAACTTTCTTT; CDR3aa: CASSHPKWPETFF; d_gene: -; v_gene: TRBV4-2; j_gene: TRBJ1-1